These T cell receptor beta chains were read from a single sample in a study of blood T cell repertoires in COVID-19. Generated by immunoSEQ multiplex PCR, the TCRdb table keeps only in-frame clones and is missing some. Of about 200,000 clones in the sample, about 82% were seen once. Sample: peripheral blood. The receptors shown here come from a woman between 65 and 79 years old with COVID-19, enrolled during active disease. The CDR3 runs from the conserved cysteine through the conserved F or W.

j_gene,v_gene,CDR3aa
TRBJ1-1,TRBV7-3,CASSLNRANTEAFF
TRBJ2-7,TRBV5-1,CASSPNPNGLGEQYF
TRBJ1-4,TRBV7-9,CASSLDRRANEKLFF
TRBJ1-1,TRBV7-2,CASTPQVRGTEAFF
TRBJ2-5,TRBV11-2,CASSLRQTQETQYF
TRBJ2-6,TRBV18,CASSLLRHSGANVLTF
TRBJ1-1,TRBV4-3,CASSQAALPGQGNTEAFF
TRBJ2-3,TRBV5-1,CASKGQTSTDTQYF
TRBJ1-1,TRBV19,CASSTDRVRTLNTEAFF
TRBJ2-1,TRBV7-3,CASSLRGRPDNEQFF
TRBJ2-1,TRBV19,CASSTFRDTRANEQFF
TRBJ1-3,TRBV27,CASSPREGDTIYF
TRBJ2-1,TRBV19,CASSISGGVYNEQFF